This T cell receptor beta chain emerged from a study of human T cells and chemical hapten exposure. Study-level background: Patients got weekly scalp diphenylcyclopropenone doses over the approximately 25-week study. The study, taken as a whole, reports: Expanded TCRs clustered into significantly more large CDR3 similarity groups than controls, the analysis revealed.

CDR1 and CDR2 from the germline V gene are DFQATT and SNEGSKA (reference sequence). V was pared by 4 bases and J by 3 bases, with 5 bases of the junction left unmatched. The CDR3 length is 13 residues. In the case of this clonotype: Antigen: not known.

Single cDNA molecules in the library carried unique molecular identifiers attached during preparation. Original methodology: A typical sample had some 96,000 TCRs, with roughly 23,224 to 700,000 overall. Via MiXCR, TCRdb re-called the RACE reads, giving one row per CDR3 protein. Here the V and J calls rest on TCRdb's processing, not on the authors' analysis. The table includes under 200,000 distinct CDR3 sequences, 14% detected once. Time point in this sample: patch test 1, 2 weeks after DPC sensitization. Described treatment: therapeutic diphenylcyclopropenone sensitization with weekly scalp DPC. This chain links TRBV20-1 with TRBJ2-7; 8 bases match TRBD2. The clonotype was recovered from a young woman with alopecia areata. Some clones in this sample may be carry-over from other donors' samples. This material consisted of whole blood, taken in connection with sensitization to the hapten diphenylcyclopropenone (DPC). CDR3: CSATGTSRYEQYF. The CDR3 DNA reads TGCAGTGCTACCGGGACTAGTCGCTACGAGCAGTACTTC.